The 29 T cell receptor beta chains below all came from one sample that was sequenced in a study of blood T cell repertoires in COVID-19. Sequenced by immunoSEQ multiplex PCR; TCRdb stores in-frame clones only, minus some. Of 200,000 to 250,000 clones listed, around 87% are singletons. Sample: peripheral blood. The receptors were sampled from a man between 60 and 75 years old with acute or convalescent COVID-19.

This clone has only one observation. The rearrangement links TRBV7-6 to TRBJ2-3, with TRBD1 matching over 11 bases. Germline V lookup: CDR1 SGHVS, CDR2 FNYEAQ. The CDR3 is made up of 17 amino acids. V was pared by 0 bases and J by 0 bases, with 2 bases of the junction left unmatched. The CDR3 sequence is CASSLAGTGGSTDTQYF. CDR3 nucleotide sequence: TGTGCCAGCAGCTTAGCGGGGACAGGGGGGAGCACAGATACGCAGTATTTT.

This clone was recorded a few times. The chain couples TRBV2 to TRBJ1-4; no reliable D call. This CDR3 has 13 amino acids. With 8 bases removed from V and 7 bases from J, the gap between germline ends came to 14 bases. Germline V lookup: CDR1 SNHLY, CDR2 FYNNEI. Here the CDR3 reads CASGLGPFEKLFF. The DNA for the CDR3 is TGTGCCAGCGGACTAGGTCCTTTTGAAAAACTGTTTTTT.

This rearrangement joins TRBV18 to TRBJ1-1, with 7 bases aligning to TRBD1. Trimming cost V 6 bases and J 1 base; bases outside gene matches: 2. Germline loops: CDR1 KGHSH, CDR2 LQKENI. The CDR3 extends over 13 amino acids. The DNA for the CDR3 is TGTGCCAGCTCTGGGACAGCGAACACTGAAGCTTTCTTT. Amino acid sequence: CASSGTANTEAFF.

V and J are TRBV5-4 and TRBJ1-1, with D possibly matching TRBD1 (5 bases). Germline assignment: CDR1 SGHNT and CDR2 YYREEE (reference sequence). CDR3 size: 14 residues. Trimming shortened V by 1 base and J by 1 base, and 8 bases separated the two germline ends. The CDR3 sequence: CASSLLGQNTEAFF. As DNA, the CDR3 is TGTGCCAGCAGCTTGCTCGGACAGAACACTGAAGCTTTCTTT.

Only a few counts were recorded for this clone. J is TRBJ1-5 and V is TRBV27, with no clear D. CDR1 is MNHEY, CDR2 SMNVEV, per germline (reference sequence). There are 16 residues in the CDR3. The V end lost 0 bases, the J end lost 7 bases, and 16 bases lay between the germline ends. CDR3 amino acids: CASSLSRRVARQPQHF. The CDR3 DNA follows: TGTGCCAGCAGTTTATCCCGACGGGTGGCAAGACAGCCCCAGCATTTT.

J is TRBJ2-7 and V is TRBV18, with 8 bases identical to TRBD1. Unmatched junction bases numbered 6, after V lost 3 bases and J lost 5 bases. CDR3 length: 14 amino acids. In germline, CDR1 is KGHSH, CDR2 LQKENI. The CDR3 DNA reads TGTGCCAGCTCACCCCAGGGGGCGCGTGACGAGCAGTACTTC. As protein: CASSPQGARDEQYF.

This rearrangement joins TRBV19 to TRBJ1-2; D might be TRBD1 (5 bases). V gave up 7 bases and J gave up 10 bases, with 16 bases separating them. CDR3 length: 12 amino acids. Germline CDR1 LNHDA, CDR2 SQIVND (reference sequence). CDR3 DNA: TGTGCCAGTAACCAATACGGGGGGTTCTACACCTTC. Encoded protein: CASNQYGGFYTF. Full variable domain (missing parts from reference TRBV19 and TRBJ1-2): DGGITQSPKYLFRKEGQNVTLSCEQNLNHDAMYWYRQDPGQGLRLIYYSQIVNDFQKGDIAEGYSVSREKKESFPLTVTSAQKNPTAFYLCASNQYGGFYTFGSGTRLTVV.

V usage is TRBV7-9 and J usage is TRBJ2-4; possible D gene TRBD1, 5 bases. CDR1 and CDR2 from the germline V gene are SEHNR and FQNEAQ (reference sequence). V was clipped by 4 bases and J by 1 base, with 17 bases between them. This CDR3 spans 17 amino acids. In DNA, the CDR3 is TGTGCCAGCAGCTCCAGCGTACACTCAGGGGCCAAAAACATTCAGTACTTC. Translated: CASSSSVHSGAKNIQYF.

The table lists this clone with a few counts. The chain employs TRBV3-1 (or the pseudogene TRBV3-2) and TRBJ1-3; maybe TRBD1 (5 bases). Germline V gene lookup returns CDR1 LGHDT and CDR2 YNNKEL (reference sequence). This CDR3 is built from 17 residues. Trimming stripped 0 bases from V and 2 bases from J, with 14 bases between. DNA for the CDR3: TGTGCCAGCAGCCAAGACGGGAGCGGGGCGGCTGGAAACACCATATATTTT. Its protein is CASSQDGSGAAGNTIYF.

CDR3 nucleotides: TGTGCCAGCAGCCCGTCCAGGGGAGGCTACACCTTC. It yields the protein CASSPSRGGYTF. V and J are TRBV12-3 or TRBV12-4 and TRBJ1-2; a weak D match, TRBD1 (6 bases). The CDR3 spans 12 residues. Deletions cut 6 bases from V and 8 bases from J, with 13 bases between.

The chain carries TRBV5-1 and TRBJ2-2, with a tentative D call TRBD2 (6 bases). The CDR3 length is 14 residues. Germline CDR1 reads SGHRS; CDR2 reads YFSETQ. V lost 6 bases, J lost 2 bases, and 11 bases lay in between. The CDR3 sequence is CASKWGENTGELFF. CDR3 coding DNA: TGCGCCAGCAAATGGGGGGAAAACACCGGGGAGCTGTTTTTT.

The gene calls are TRBV7-6 and TRBJ1-1; a weak D match, TRBD1 (5 bases). The germline V gene encodes CDR1 SGHVS and CDR2 FNYEAQ. This CDR3 has 16 residues. Between the trimmed V and J ends, which lost 5 bases and 0 bases, there was a span of 16 bases. The chain's CDR3 is CASSAPSGLLNTEAFF. CDR3 nucleotides: TGTGCCAGCAGCGCCCCCTCGGGACTACTGAACACTGAAGCTTTCTTT.

The CDR3 coding sequence is TGTGCCAGCAGCCCTGGGACATCGGCTGGGGCCAACGTCCTGACTTTC. Residues: CASSPGTSAGANVLTF. The chain carries TRBV5-8 and TRBJ2-6, with TRBD1 as a possible D gene (6 bases). Germline lookup yields CDR1 SGHTS and CDR2 YDEGEE. V lost 4 bases and J lost 2, with 13 bases in between. The length of the CDR3 is 16 residues. Together with reference TRBV5-8 and TRBJ2-6, the CDR3 gives the full variable domain: EAGVTQSPTHLIKTRGQQATLRCSPISGHTSVYWYQQALGLGLQFLLWYDEGEERNRGNFPPRFSGRQFPNYSSELNVNALELEDSALYLCASSPGTSAGANVLTFGAGSRLTVL.

This clone was seen once. V usage is TRBV6-5 and J usage is TRBJ2-7; D not certain. Trimming stripped 0 bases from V and 12 bases from J, with 15 bases between. Germline CDR1 reads MNHEY; CDR2 reads SVGAGI. The CDR3 runs to 13 residues. The CDR3 is CASSYSTLEKRYF. CDR3 DNA sequence: TGTGCCAGCAGTTACTCGACCCTAGAAAAGAGGTACTTC.

The genes are TRBV7-3 and TRBJ1-6; 9 bases agree with TRBD1. Unmatched junction bases numbered 6, after V lost 5 bases and J lost 7 bases. The CDR3 extends over 15 amino acids. Germline V gene data show CDR1 as SGHTA and CDR2 as FQGTGA. The CDR3 DNA follows: TGTGCCAGCAGCCTACAGACAGGGGGAAATTCACCCCTCCACTTT. The encoded protein is CASSLQTGGNSPLHF.

The chain couples TRBV5-6 to TRBJ2-3, with 7 nucleotides matching TRBD2. V shed 2 bases and J 3 bases; nucleotides not matched to a gene: 3. The CDR3 length is 14 residues. Germline lookup yields CDR1 SGHDT and CDR2 YYEEEE. CDR3: CASSFSGATDTQYF. The CDR3 nucleotides read TGTGCCAGCAGCTTCAGCGGGGCGACAGATACGCAGTATTTT.

This chain joins TRBV28 and TRBJ1-4; 9 positions match TRBD1. The CDR3 runs 15 residues. J lost 6 bases, V lost 6 bases, and 8 bases had no gene match. The germline gives CDR1 MDHEN, CDR2 SYDVKM. CDR3 in amino acids: CASRPPGQGYEKLFF. The CDR3 bases are TGTGCCAGCAGGCCTCCGGGACAGGGATATGAAAAACTGTTTTTT.

This clone was detected only once. This chain joins TRBV5-4 and TRBJ1-4; 7 bases are shared with TRBD1. Germline loops: CDR1 SGHNT, CDR2 YYREEE (reference sequence). The CDR3 is 16 amino acids. J was trimmed by 4 bases and V by 0 bases; bases with no gene match: 6. The CDR3, as DNA: TGTGCCAGCAGCTTGGCAGGGACAGCCCTTAATGAAAAACTGTTTTTT. It yields the protein CASSLAGTALNEKLFF.

This chain uses TRBV11-1 with TRBJ2-3; D possibly corresponds to TRBD1 (6 bases). CDR3 size: 15 residues. Germline CDR1 SGHAT, CDR2 FQDESV (reference sequence). V gave up 2 bases and J gave up 2 bases, with 11 bases separating them. The CDR3 protein is CASSLLGAPTDTQYF. Here the CDR3 DNA reads TGTGCCAGCAGCTTATTGGGGGCCCCCACAGATACGCAGTATTTT.

V usage is TRBV7-2 and J usage is TRBJ2-2; TRBD2 matches at 8 bases. Germline lookup yields CDR1 SGHTA and CDR2 FQGNSA. J gave up 6 bases and V 7 bases, and 13 bases lay outside the gene matches. The CDR3 is 16 residues long. The CDR3 region has the DNA TGTGCCAGCACCCAGGGGCGGGGGGCGCGTCCCGGGGAGCTGTTTTTT. Its protein is CASTQGRGARPGELFF.

The chain carries TRBV5-1 and TRBJ2-7, with TRBD1 matching over 9 bases. The CDR3 is 17 amino acids. Germline V gene data show CDR1 as SGHRS and CDR2 as YFSETQ. The V gene end was trimmed by 0 bases and the J gene end by 3 bases; junction bases not matched to a gene: 10. CDR3 sequence (DNA): TGCGCCAGCAGCTTGGACAATACCGGGACAGGGAACTACGAGCAGTACTTC. It specifies CASSLDNTGTGNYEQYF.

The genes are TRBV28 and TRBJ1-2; 7 positions match TRBD1. CDR3 length: 13 amino acids. The germline CDR1 and CDR2 sequences are MDHEN and SYDVKM. Trimming removed 6 bases from V and 4 bases from J; junction bases left unmatched: 5. The CDR3 coding sequence is TGTGCCAGCAGACGACAGGGAACCTATGGCTACACCTTC. Amino acid sequence: CASRRQGTYGYTF.

The chain carries TRBV5-6 and TRBJ2-7, with TRBD1 matching 11 bases. The CDR3 consists of 15 residues. V shed 3 bases and J 3 bases; nucleotides not matched to a gene: 5. Germline V gene data show CDR1 as SGHDT and CDR2 as YYEEEE. The CDR3 nucleotides read TGTGCCAGCAGCTGGACAGGGGGCGATATCTACGAGCAGTACTTC. As protein: CASSWTGGDIYEQYF.

The chain carries TRBV25-1 and TRBJ1-1; 7 nucleotides match TRBD1. The J segment lost 5 bases and the V segment lost 6 bases, leaving 9 bases of the junction unmatched. The CDR3 consists of 14 residues. Germline V lookup: CDR1 MGHDK, CDR2 SYGVNS. The CDR3 loop reads CASSHGRGYTEAFF. The CDR3, as DNA: TGTGCCAGCAGCCACGGCAGGGGGTATACTGAAGCTTTCTTT.

This clone was picked up a small number of times. CDR3 DNA sequence: TGTGCCAGCTCGGGACAGGGCGGTCAGCCCCAGCATTTT. As protein: CASSGQGGQPQHF. The V call is TRBV18, the J call TRBJ1-5; 9 positions match TRBD1. Germline CDR1 reads KGHSH; CDR2 reads LQKENI. The CDR3 runs to 13 residues. After removal of 6 bases from V and 6 bases from J, the junction contained 3 bases not matched to a gene.

The V and J genes are TRBV18 and TRBJ2-2; 7 bases fit TRBD1. The length of the CDR3 is 16 residues. Unmatched junction bases numbered 7, after V lost 6 bases and J lost 0 bases. From germline, CDR1 is KGHSH and CDR2 LQKENI. The DNA for the CDR3 is TGTGCCAGCTCCTCGATGGGGACAGCGAACACCGGGGAGCTGTTTTTT. It translates to CASSSMGTANTGELFF.

The CDR3 is CASSPLGAFGNTIYF. CDR3 DNA sequence: TGTGCCAGCAGCCCCCTGGGAGCCTTCGGAAACACCATATATTTT. The chain carries TRBV5-5 and TRBJ1-3; D not certain. The CDR3 sequence is 15 residues long. V was clipped by 4 bases and J by 4 bases, with 15 bases between them. The germline V gene has CDR1 SGHKS and CDR2 YYEKEE (reference sequence).

The rearrangement joins TRBV7-2 to TRBJ2-5; TRBD2 might be the D (5 bases). Trimming shortened V by 5 bases and J by 5 bases, and 21 bases separated the two germline ends. There are 16 residues in the CDR3. Germline CDR1 is SGHTA and CDR2 is FQGNSA. The CDR3 here is CASSPSQRAVRETQYF. For the CDR3, the DNA is TGTGCCAGCAGCCCTAGCCAGAGGGCGGTGAGGGAGACCCAGTACTTC.

CDR3 sequence (DNA): TGCGCCAGCAGCTTGGACGGACAGGCAGAGACCCAGTACTTC. Its protein product is CASSLDGQAETQYF. The genes are TRBV5-1 and TRBJ2-5; 7 bases map to TRBD1. CDR1 is SGHRS and CDR2 is YFSETQ in the germline V gene. V trimming: 0 bases; J trimming: 4 bases; junction bases outside the gene matches: 3. The CDR3 totals 14 residues.